This T cell receptor (beta chain) comes out of a study of CD8 T cells in Susac syndrome. This CDR3 has 15 residues. The germline V gene encodes CDR1 MNHEY and CDR2 SMNVEV (reference sequence). The J segment lost 5 bases and the V segment lost 4 bases, leaving 5 bases of the junction unmatched. From blood CD8+ and CD4+ T cells, TCR beta sequences were generated. Relapsing-remitting disease, either stable or active, was present in the multiple sclerosis controls, who were treatment-naive patients. FACS was used to enrich TEMRA cells, whereas the CD8+ and CD4+ T cells were obtained by negative isolation. A quantity of roughly 0.5 to 1 ug RNA underwent reverse transcription using random hexamers. immunoSEQ multiplex PCR amplified TCR beta CDR3 across 54 Vbeta, 13 Jbeta. TCRdb used MiXCR to reprocess the immunoSEQ multiplex PCR reads, holding one entry per CDR3 protein. The data contain 120,000 to 150,000 distinct CDR3 sequences, approximately 95% of them singletons.

The receptor comes from a human donor with multiple sclerosis. This chain uses TRBV27 with TRBJ1-5; TRBD1 matches 10 bases. The sample was CD4+ T cells from PBMCs. The chain's CDR3 is CASSWAGTGDQPQHF. The CDR3 DNA reads TGTGCCAGCAGTTGGGCCGGGACAGGGGATCAGCCCCAGCATTTT.